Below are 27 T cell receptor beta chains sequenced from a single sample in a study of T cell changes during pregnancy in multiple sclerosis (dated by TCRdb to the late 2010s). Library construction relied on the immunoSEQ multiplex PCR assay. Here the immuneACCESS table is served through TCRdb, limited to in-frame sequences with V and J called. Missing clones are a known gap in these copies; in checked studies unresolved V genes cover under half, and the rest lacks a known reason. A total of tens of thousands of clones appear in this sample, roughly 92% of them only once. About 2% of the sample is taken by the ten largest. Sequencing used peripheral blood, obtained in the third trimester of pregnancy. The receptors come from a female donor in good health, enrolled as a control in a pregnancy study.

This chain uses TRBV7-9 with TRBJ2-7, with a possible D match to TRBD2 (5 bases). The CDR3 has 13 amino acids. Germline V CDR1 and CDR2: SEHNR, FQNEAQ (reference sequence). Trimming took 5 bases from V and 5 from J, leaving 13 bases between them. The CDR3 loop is CASSPPGSDEQYF. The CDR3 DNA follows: TGTGCCAGCAGCCCTCCGGGTAGCGACGAGCAGTACTTC.

CDR3 in DNA: TGTGCCAGCAGTCGACAGGGGGCCGGATCTGAGACCCAGTACTTC. Translating gives CASSRQGAGSETQYF. The V call is TRBV6-1, the J call TRBJ2-5, with 10 bases aligning to TRBD1. The V gene's germline CDR1 is MNHNS and CDR2 SASEGT. V dropped 5 bases and J dropped 5; count of bases not matched to a gene: 8. This CDR3 has 15 residues.

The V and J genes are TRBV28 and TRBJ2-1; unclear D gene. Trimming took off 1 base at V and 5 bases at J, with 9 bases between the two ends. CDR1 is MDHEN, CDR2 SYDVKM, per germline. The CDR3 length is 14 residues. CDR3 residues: CASSLYTFHNEQFF. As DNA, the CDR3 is TGTGCCAGCAGTTTATACACCTTCCACAATGAGCAGTTCTTC.

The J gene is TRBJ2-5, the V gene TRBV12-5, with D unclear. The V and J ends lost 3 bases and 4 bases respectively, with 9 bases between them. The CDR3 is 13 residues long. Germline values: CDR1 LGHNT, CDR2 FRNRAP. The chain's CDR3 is CASGFQEAETQYF. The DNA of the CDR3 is TGTGCTAGTGGTTTCCAAGAGGCAGAGACCCAGTACTTC.

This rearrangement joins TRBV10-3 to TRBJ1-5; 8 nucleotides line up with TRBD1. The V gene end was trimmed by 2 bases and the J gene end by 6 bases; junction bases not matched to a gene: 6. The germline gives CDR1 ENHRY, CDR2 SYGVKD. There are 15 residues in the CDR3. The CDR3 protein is CAISERQGRVQPQHF. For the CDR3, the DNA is TGTGCCATCAGTGAGAGACAGGGGAGGGTTCAGCCCCAGCATTTT.

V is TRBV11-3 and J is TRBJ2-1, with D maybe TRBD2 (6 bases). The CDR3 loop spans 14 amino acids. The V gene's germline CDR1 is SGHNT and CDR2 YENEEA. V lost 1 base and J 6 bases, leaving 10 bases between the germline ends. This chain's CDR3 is CASSLAGEINEQFF. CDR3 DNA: TGTGCCAGCAGCTTAGCGGGAGAGATCAATGAGCAGTTCTTC.

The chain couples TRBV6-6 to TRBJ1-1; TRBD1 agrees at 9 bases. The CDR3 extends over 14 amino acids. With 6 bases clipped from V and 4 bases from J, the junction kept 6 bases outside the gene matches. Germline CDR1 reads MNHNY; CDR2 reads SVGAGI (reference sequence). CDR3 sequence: CASRDTGGGTEAFF. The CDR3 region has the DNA TGTGCCAGCAGGGACACAGGGGGCGGCACTGAAGCTTTCTTT.

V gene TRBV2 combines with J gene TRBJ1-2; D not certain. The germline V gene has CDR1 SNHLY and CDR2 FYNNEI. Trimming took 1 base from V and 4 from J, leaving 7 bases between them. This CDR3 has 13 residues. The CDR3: CASSEGLGYGYTF. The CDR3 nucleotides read TGTGCCAGCAGTGAAGGGCTTGGCTATGGCTACACCTTC.

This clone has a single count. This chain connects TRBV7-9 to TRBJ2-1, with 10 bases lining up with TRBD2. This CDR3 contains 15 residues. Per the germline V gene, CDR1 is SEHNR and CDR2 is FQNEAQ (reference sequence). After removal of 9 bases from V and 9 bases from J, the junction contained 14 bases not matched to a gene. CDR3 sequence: CASSTLAGDRREQFF. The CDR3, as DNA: TGTGCCAGTTCCACCCTAGCGGGGGACAGGCGTGAGCAGTTCTTC.

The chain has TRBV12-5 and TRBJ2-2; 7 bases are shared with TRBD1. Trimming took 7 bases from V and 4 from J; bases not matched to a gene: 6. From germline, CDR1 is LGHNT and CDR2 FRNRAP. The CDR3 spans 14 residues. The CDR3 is CASAPDRITGELFF. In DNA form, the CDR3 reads TGTGCTAGTGCCCCGGACAGGATCACCGGGGAGCTGTTTTTT.

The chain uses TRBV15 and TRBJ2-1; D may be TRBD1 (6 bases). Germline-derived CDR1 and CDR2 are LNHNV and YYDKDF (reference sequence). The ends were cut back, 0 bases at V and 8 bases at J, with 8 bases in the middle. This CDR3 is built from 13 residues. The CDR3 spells CATSRDRGHEQFF. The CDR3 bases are TGTGCCACCAGCAGAGACAGGGGACATGAGCAGTTCTTC. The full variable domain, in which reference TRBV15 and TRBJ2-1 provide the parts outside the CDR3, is DAMVIQNPRYQVTQFGKPVTLSCSQTLNHNVMYWYQQKSSQAPKLLFHYYDKDFNNEADTPDNFQSRRPNTSFCFLDIRSPGLGDTAMYLCATSRDRGHEQFFGPGTRLTVL.

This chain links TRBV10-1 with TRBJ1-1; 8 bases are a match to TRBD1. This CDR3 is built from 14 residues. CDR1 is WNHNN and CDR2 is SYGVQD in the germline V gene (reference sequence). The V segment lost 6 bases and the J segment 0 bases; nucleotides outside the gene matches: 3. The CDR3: CASSRDRMNTEAFF. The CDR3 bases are TGCGCCAGCAGCCGGGACAGGATGAACACTGAAGCTTTCTTT.

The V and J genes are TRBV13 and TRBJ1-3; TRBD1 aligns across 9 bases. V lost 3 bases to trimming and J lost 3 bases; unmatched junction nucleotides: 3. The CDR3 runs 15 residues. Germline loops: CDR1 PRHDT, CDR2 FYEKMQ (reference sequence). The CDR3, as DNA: TGTGCCAGCAGCTTGGGACAGGGTAATGGAAACACCATATATTTT. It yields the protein CASSLGQGNGNTIYF.

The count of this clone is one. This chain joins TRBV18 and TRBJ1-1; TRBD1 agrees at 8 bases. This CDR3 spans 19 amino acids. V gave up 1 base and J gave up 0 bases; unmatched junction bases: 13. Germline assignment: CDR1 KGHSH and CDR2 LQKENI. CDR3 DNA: TGTGCCAGCTCACCACGGGCACGGGTAACAGGGGGTATGAACACTGAAGCTTTCTTT. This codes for CASSPRARVTGGMNTEAFF. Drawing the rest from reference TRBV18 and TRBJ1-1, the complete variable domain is NAGVMQNPRHLVRRRGQEARLRCSPMKGHSHVYWYRQLPEEGLKFMVYLQKENIIDESGMPKERFSAEFPKEGPSILRIQQVVRGDSAAYFCASSPRARVTGGMNTEAFFGQGTRLTVV.

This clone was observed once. The CDR3 protein is CASKRGGLETQYF. CDR3 nucleotides: TGTGCCAGCAAGCGGGGGGGCCTTGAGACCCAGTACTTC. The chain uses TRBV2 and TRBJ2-5; 10 bases fit TRBD2. V dropped 7 bases and J dropped 5; count of bases not matched to a gene: 4. The CDR3 is 13 amino acids. In germline, CDR1 is SNHLY, CDR2 FYNNEI. Full variable domain (remainder filled in from reference TRBV2 and TRBJ2-5): EPEVTQTPSHQVTQMGQEVILRCVPISNHLYFYWYRQILGQKVEFLVSFYNNEISEKSEIFDDQFSVERPDGSNFTLKIRSTKLEDSAMYFCASKRGGLETQYFGPGTRLLVL.

CDR3 loop: CASSSRDYLSQYF. CDR3 coding DNA: TGTGCCAGCAGTTCTCGGGACTATCTTTCGCAGTATTTT. This chain connects TRBV6-5 to TRBJ2-3, with 7 bases matching TRBD2. V trimming: 4 bases; J trimming: 10 bases; junction bases outside the gene matches: 8. CDR1 and CDR2 (germline): MNHEY, SVGAGI. CDR3 length equals 13 residues.

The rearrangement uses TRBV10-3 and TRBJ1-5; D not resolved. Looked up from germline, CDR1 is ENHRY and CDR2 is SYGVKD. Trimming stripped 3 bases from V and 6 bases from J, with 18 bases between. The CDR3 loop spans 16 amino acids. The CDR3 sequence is CAISDPGDLFGQPQHF. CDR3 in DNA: TGTGCCATCAGTGACCCGGGAGATCTCTTCGGTCAGCCCCAGCATTTT.

The CDR3 region is CASSQGLSETQYF. The CDR3 DNA reads TGTGCCAGCAGCCAAGGACTTTCAGAGACCCAGTACTTC. The chain recombines TRBV4-2 with TRBJ2-5; D call uncertain. The CDR3 is made up of 13 amino acids. The V gene's germline CDR1 is LGHNA and CDR2 YNFKEQ. V was clipped by 1 base and J by 4 bases, with 7 bases between them.

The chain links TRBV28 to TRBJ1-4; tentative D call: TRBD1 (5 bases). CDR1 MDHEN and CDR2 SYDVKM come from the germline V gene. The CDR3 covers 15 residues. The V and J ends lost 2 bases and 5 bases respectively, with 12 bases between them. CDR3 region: CASSLRGRVNEKLFF. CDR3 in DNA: TGTGCCAGCAGTTTAAGGGGCAGGGTCAATGAAAAACTGTTTTTT.

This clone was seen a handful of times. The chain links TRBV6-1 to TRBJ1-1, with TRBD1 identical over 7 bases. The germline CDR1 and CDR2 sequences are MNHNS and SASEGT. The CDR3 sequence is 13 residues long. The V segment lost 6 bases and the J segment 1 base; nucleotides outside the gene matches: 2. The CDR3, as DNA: TGTGCCAGCAGCCGGGACAGGAACACTGAAGCTTTCTTT. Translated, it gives CASSRDRNTEAFF.

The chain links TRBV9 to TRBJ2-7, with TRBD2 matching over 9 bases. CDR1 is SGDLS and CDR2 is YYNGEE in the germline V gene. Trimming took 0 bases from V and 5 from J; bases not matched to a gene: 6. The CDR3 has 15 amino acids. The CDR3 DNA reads TGTGCCAGCAGCGTAGACCTAGCGGGGAGGAACGAGCAGTACTTC. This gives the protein CASSVDLAGRNEQYF.

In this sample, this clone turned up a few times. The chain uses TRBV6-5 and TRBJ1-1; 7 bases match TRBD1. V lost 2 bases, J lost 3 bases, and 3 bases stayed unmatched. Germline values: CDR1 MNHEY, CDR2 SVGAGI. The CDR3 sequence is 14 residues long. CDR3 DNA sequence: TGTGCCAGCAGTTACGTAGGGACAGACACTGAAGCTTTCTTT. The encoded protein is CASSYVGTDTEAFF.

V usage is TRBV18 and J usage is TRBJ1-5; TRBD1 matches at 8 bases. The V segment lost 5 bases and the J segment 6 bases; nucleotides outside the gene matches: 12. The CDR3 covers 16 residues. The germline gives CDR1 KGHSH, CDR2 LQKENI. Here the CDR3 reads CASSRSPTGEVQPQHF. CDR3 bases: TGTGCCAGCTCAAGATCGCCGACAGGGGAGGTTCAGCCCCAGCATTTT.

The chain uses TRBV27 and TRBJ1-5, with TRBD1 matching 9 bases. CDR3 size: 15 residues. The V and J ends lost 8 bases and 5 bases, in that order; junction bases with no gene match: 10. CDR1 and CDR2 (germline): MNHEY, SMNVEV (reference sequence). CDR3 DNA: TGTGCCAGCGGCTCCGGGACAGGGTTTGATCAGCCCCAGCATTTT. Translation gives CASGSGTGFDQPQHF.

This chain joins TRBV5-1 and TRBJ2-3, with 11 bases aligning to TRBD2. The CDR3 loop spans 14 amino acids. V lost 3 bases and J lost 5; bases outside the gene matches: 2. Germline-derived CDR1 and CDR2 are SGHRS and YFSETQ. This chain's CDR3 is CASSWGTSGDTQYF. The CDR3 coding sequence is TGCGCCAGCAGCTGGGGGACTAGCGGAGATACGCAGTATTTT.

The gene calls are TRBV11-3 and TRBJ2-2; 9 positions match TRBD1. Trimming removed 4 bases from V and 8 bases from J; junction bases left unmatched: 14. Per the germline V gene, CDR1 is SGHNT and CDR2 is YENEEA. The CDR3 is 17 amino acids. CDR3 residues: CASSSRTGGEIPGELFF. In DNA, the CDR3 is TGTGCCAGCAGCTCCCGAACAGGGGGCGAAATTCCAGGGGAGCTGTTTTTT.

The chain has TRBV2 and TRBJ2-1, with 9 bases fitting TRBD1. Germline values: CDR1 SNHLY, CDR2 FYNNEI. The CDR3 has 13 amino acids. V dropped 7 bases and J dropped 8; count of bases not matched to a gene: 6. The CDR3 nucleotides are TGTGCCAGCAATGGACAGGGGCAGTATGAGCAGTTCTTC. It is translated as CASNGQGQYEQFF.